The subject of this entry is one TCR beta chain. This sample is drawn from a study of CD8+ T cells in alopecia areata. Per the germline V gene, CDR1 is KGHSH and CDR2 is LQKENI. Trimming shortened V by 2 bases and J by 1 base, and 8 bases separated the two germline ends. The CDR3 extends over 14 amino acids. Extracted RNA was reverse transcribed into cDNA, the sequencing template. Sequencing used immunoSEQ multiplex PCR; TCRdb keeps in-frame clones, though not all of them. The sample yields over 250,000 clones, 60% seen once. Treatment in this sample: oral pan-JAK inhibitor, 5-10 mg twice daily. The TCR was taken from a human donor with alopecia areata. The sample consisted of CD4+ T cells sorted from blood, taken around week 52, from a patient treated with tofacitinib. The chain carries TRBV18 and TRBJ1-2; the D is unclear. The DNA for the CDR3 is TGTGCCAGCTCACCAAGCGCCAATAACTATGGCTACACCTTC. Translated: CASSPSANNYGYTF.